This T cell receptor beta chain was sequenced in a study of PD-1 blockade in classical Hodgkin lymphoma. Some clones are missing from TCRdb's copy, which holds only in-frame ones; the method was immunoSEQ multiplex PCR. This sample has some 43,000 clones, with 85% to 90% found just once. Exposure to brentuximab vedotin varied, and each patient had relapsed following autologous stem cell transplantation. The receptor's source is a human donor with classical Hodgkin lymphoma. Here the sequenced sample was peripheral blood mononuclear cells (PBMCs), taken before the second cycle of nivolumab.

The CDR3 is CASSPPGGEGYEQYF. Here the CDR3 DNA reads TGTGCCAGCAGTCCCCCGGGAGGGGAAGGGTACGAGCAGTACTTC. The chain joins TRBV6-6 to TRBJ2-7; 8 bases match TRBD2. Germline V lookup: CDR1 MNHNY, CDR2 SVGAGI (reference sequence). V lost 5 bases, J lost 4 bases, and 10 bases stayed unmatched. This CDR3 spans 15 amino acids.